Sequencing of this T cell receptor beta chain was carried out in a study of T cell repertoires in cytomegalovirus infection. Study-wide background: The authors relied on CMV epitopes, both recently identified HLA-C-restricted and well-studied HLA-B-restricted. Public TCR beta signatures were indicative of both CMV infection and a matching HLA type. Findings and limits, study-wide: HLA-C-restricted CMV clonotypes gave the most frequent clonotype in two of eight donors.

The CDR3 contains 12 residues. Trimming took off 4 bases at V and 9 bases at J, with 10 bases between the two ends. The germline V gene encodes CDR1 SGHTA and CDR2 FQGNSA. Many counts were recorded for this clonotype. Its target is not known. MiXCR, run by TCRdb on the reads, gives a single entry per CDR3 protein. The sample yields around 540,000 distinct CDR3 sequences, about 33% seen once. Sequencing used cultured PBMCs, obtained from culture after CMV antigen stimulation. This sequence was found in a human donor in good health (CMV status not recorded). Some clones in this sample may be carry-over from other donors' samples. The rearrangement joins TRBV7-2 to TRBJ2-1, with D unclear. The CDR3 DNA reads as TGTGCCAGCAGCTCGAGTGGCGGTGAGCAGTTCTTC. This codes for CASSSSGGEQFF. Full variable domain (outside the CDR3, taken from reference TRBV7-2 and TRBJ2-1): GAGVSQSPSNKVTEKGKDVELRCDPISGHTALYWYRQSLGQGLEFLIYFQGNSAPDKSGLPSDRFSAERTGGSVSTLTIQRTQQEDSAVYLCASSSSGGEQFFGPGTRLTVL.